These 22 T cell receptor beta chains originate from one sample sequenced in a study of blood T cell repertoires in COVID-19. Measured with immunoSEQ multiplex PCR; TCRdb has only the in-frame clones, and not every one. This table has fewer than 600,000 clones, 80% to 90% appearing once. The sequenced sample consisted of peripheral blood. These receptors all stem from a young man with COVID-19, enrolled during active disease.

The chain couples TRBV2 to TRBJ2-5; D perhaps matches TRBD1 (5 bases). Trimming left V 2 bases short and J 4 bases short, with 17 bases between. Per germline, CDR1 SNHLY and CDR2 FYNNEI. The CDR3 has 16 amino acids. CDR3 sequence: CASSENTLGRIETQYF. CDR3 DNA: TGTGCCAGCAGTGAAAATACCCTGGGGCGGATAGAGACCCAGTACTTC.

The chain joins TRBV6-5 to TRBJ1-1; D gene unclear. Between the trimmed V and J ends, which lost 5 bases and 4 bases, there was a span of 11 bases. Germline V gene data show CDR1 as MNHEY and CDR2 as SVGAGI. The CDR3 extends over 13 amino acids. The CDR3 loop is CASSRLLGTEAFF. CDR3 bases: TGTGCCAGCAGTAGACTGTTAGGCACTGAAGCTTTCTTT.

The chain combines TRBV25-1 with TRBJ2-2; D not resolved. Germline loops: CDR1 MGHDK, CDR2 SYGVNS. The CDR3 runs 12 residues. V was pared by 5 bases and J by 2 bases, with 3 bases between. For the CDR3, the DNA is TGTGCCAGCAGTACAAACACCGGGGAGCTGTTTTTT. This sequence encodes CASSTNTGELFF.

The chain uses TRBV5-1 and TRBJ2-7; 11 bases map to TRBD1. The CDR3 totals 15 residues. V lost 4 bases to trimming and J lost 5 bases; unmatched junction nucleotides: 8. Germline values: CDR1 SGHRS, CDR2 YFSETQ. The CDR3 reads CASSIDGQGANEQYF. The CDR3 DNA is TGCGCCAGCAGCATAGATGGACAGGGGGCCAACGAGCAGTACTTC. The full variable domain, completed using reference TRBV5-1 and TRBJ2-7, is KAGVTQTPRYLIKTRGQQVTLSCSPISGHRSVSWYQQTPGQGLQFLFEYFSETQRNKGNFPGRFSGRQFSNSRSEMNVSTLELGDSALYLCASSIDGQGANEQYFGPGTRLTVT.

The chain has TRBV11-2 and TRBJ2-3, with D hard to call. The CDR3 has 13 amino acids. Per germline, CDR1 SGHAT and CDR2 FQNNGV. Trimming removed 1 base at V and 4 bases at J, with 6 bases between. The CDR3 sequence is CASSLGRADTQYF. The CDR3 nucleotides are TGTGCCAGCAGCTTAGGACGGGCAGATACGCAGTATTTT.

The CDR3 DNA reads as TGTGCCAGCAGCCATGGGGAGACGCAGTATTTT. This gives the protein CASSHGETQYF. V is TRBV14 and J is TRBJ2-3; weak D call: TRBD2 (5 bases). The V gene lost 3 bases and the J gene lost 9 bases, with 7 bases spanning the gap. This CDR3 has 11 amino acids. The germline V gene encodes CDR1 SGHDN and CDR2 FVKESK.

The V gene is TRBV5-6, the J gene TRBJ2-5; TRBD1 is a possible D gene (8 bases). Germline V gene data show CDR1 as SGHDT and CDR2 as YYEEEE. This CDR3 has 15 residues. The V end lost 5 bases, the J end lost 2 bases, and 16 bases lay between the germline ends. The CDR3 loop reads CASRGNRGGQETQYF. The CDR3 DNA is TGTGCCAGCAGGGGTAACAGGGGGGGGCAAGAGACCCAGTACTTC.

The chain recombines TRBV3-1 (or the pseudogene TRBV3-2) with TRBJ1-1; weak D call: TRBD1 (6 bases). Germline CDR1 is LGHDT and CDR2 is YNNKEL (reference sequence). CDR3 size: 15 residues. Trimming took off 1 base at V and 3 bases at J, with 12 bases between the two ends. DNA of the CDR3: TGTGCCAGCAGCCAAGTTTCCAGGGGCCACACTGAAGCTTTCTTT. Its translation: CASSQVSRGHTEAFF.

The chain employs TRBV3-1 (or the pseudogene TRBV3-2) and TRBJ2-5; TRBD2 agrees at 7 bases. Per germline, CDR1 LGHDT and CDR2 YNNKEL (reference sequence). V dropped 4 bases and J dropped 2; count of bases not matched to a gene: 4. This CDR3 is 14 amino acids long. CDR3 nucleotides: TGTGCCAGCAGCCCGGGACTAAATCAAGAGACCCAGTACTTC. It specifies CASSPGLNQETQYF.

CDR3 residues: CASSYSGDRSDEQYF. The DNA for the CDR3 is TGTGCCAGCAGTTACTCGGGGGACAGGTCGGACGAGCAGTACTTC. J is TRBJ2-7 and V is TRBV6-5, with 8 bases identical to TRBD1. The CDR3 extends over 15 amino acids. Germline CDR1 reads MNHEY; CDR2 reads SVGAGI. V trimming: 0 bases; J trimming: 5 bases; junction bases outside the gene matches: 6.

The chain uses TRBV19 and TRBJ2-6; D remains unclear. Germline CDR1 LNHDA, CDR2 SQIVND (reference sequence). V was pared by 7 bases and J by 0 bases, with 7 bases between. The CDR3 has 14 amino acids. The CDR3 region is CASTHFSGANVLTF. The CDR3 coding sequence is TGTGCCAGTACCCATTTCTCTGGGGCCAACGTCCTGACTTTC.

This clone was seen a single time. The rearrangement uses TRBV6-5 and TRBJ1-3; the D is unclear. Germline values: CDR1 MNHEY, CDR2 SVGAGI. The CDR3 runs to 16 residues. Trimming shortened V by 0 bases and J by 4 bases, and 13 bases separated the two germline ends. CDR3 sequence reads: CASSYSGAGTGNTIYF. In DNA form, the CDR3 reads TGTGCCAGCAGTTACTCCGGAGCCGGCACCGGAAACACCATATATTTT.

The chain has TRBV6-6 and TRBJ2-7; 9 bases map to TRBD1. The germline V gene has CDR1 MNHNY and CDR2 SVGAGI (reference sequence). The CDR3 spans 15 residues. V shed 5 bases and J 6 bases; nucleotides not matched to a gene: 11. The CDR3, as DNA: TGTGCCAGCAGTACAACCGGGACAGGGTTAGGCGAGCAGTACTTC. Its protein is CASSTTGTGLGEQYF.

The gene calls are TRBV11-3 and TRBJ2-1; 8 nucleotides match TRBD2. The germline gives CDR1 SGHNT, CDR2 YENEEA. The CDR3 contains 15 residues. The junction had 10 bases not matched to a gene; V was cut back by 5 bases and J by 7 bases. Here the CDR3 reads CASSAVSGGPNEQFF. The CDR3 DNA follows: TGTGCCAGCAGCGCCGTAAGCGGGGGCCCGAATGAGCAGTTCTTC.

This chain joins TRBV3-1 (or the pseudogene TRBV3-2) and TRBJ2-5; TRBD2 matches 7 bases. Germline V CDR1 and CDR2: LGHDT, YNNKEL (reference sequence). The trim removed 5 bases at V and 3 bases at J, leaving 12 bases unmatched. This CDR3 is built from 16 residues. This CDR3 is CASSFTASGWEETQYF. CDR3 bases: TGTGCCAGCAGCTTCACAGCTAGCGGATGGGAAGAGACCCAGTACTTC.

V usage is TRBV6-4 and J usage is TRBJ2-1, with 8 bases matching TRBD2. Germline V lookup: CDR1 MRHNA, CDR2 SNTAGT. Losses at the gene ends were 4 bases for V and 4 bases for J; bases not matched to a gene: 6. The CDR3 totals 15 residues. The CDR3 is CASSAGGGKYNEQFF. The DNA of the CDR3 is TGTGCCAGCAGTGCCGGCGGGGGGAAGTACAATGAGCAGTTCTTC.

The chain recombines TRBV4-1 with TRBJ1-3; 9 positions match TRBD1. CDR1 MGHRA and CDR2 YSYEKL come from the germline V gene. This CDR3 has 15 residues. Unmatched junction bases numbered 3, after V lost 6 bases and J lost 0 bases. For the CDR3, the DNA is TGCGCCAGCAGTCGGGACAGGGCCTCTGGAAACACCATATATTTT. As protein: CASSRDRASGNTIYF.

This rearrangement joins TRBV5-6 to TRBJ2-5; D is ambiguous. CDR1 and CDR2 from the germline V gene are SGHDT and YYEEEE. V was cut by 6 bases and J by 9 bases, with 18 bases left in between. The CDR3 covers 13 residues. The CDR3 loop is CASNEVSNLPQYF. The DNA of the CDR3 is TGTGCCAGCAACGAAGTGAGCAATCTGCCCCAGTACTTC.

The chain uses TRBV5-1 and TRBJ2-1, with 9 bases matching TRBD2. The germline CDR1 and CDR2 sequences are SGHRS and YFSETQ. V lost 3 bases to trimming and J lost 6 bases; unmatched junction nucleotides: 16. The CDR3 has 18 residues. The CDR3: CASSYIPIAGAGGNEQFF. CDR3 sequence (DNA): TGCGCCAGCAGCTATATACCCATAGCGGGAGCAGGAGGCAATGAGCAGTTCTTC.

This chain joins TRBV2 and TRBJ2-2; D gene ambiguous. The CDR3 has 15 amino acids. CDR1 is SNHLY and CDR2 is FYNNEI in the germline V gene. The germline V and J ends were trimmed by 7 bases and 0 bases, with 12 bases remaining between them. CDR3 DNA sequence: TGTGCCAGCACCCGAGGTCCGGCGAACACCGGGGAGCTGTTTTTT. Protein product: CASTRGPANTGELFF.

The chain couples TRBV5-4 to TRBJ2-1; D is unresolved. The CDR3 consists of 14 residues. The germline V and J ends were trimmed by 4 bases and 4 bases, with 12 bases remaining between them. Per germline, CDR1 SGHNT and CDR2 YYREEE (reference sequence). In DNA, the CDR3 is TGTGCCAGCAGCAGTAGAGGCTCTTACAATGAGCAGTTCTTC. Protein sequence: CASSSRGSYNEQFF.

The CDR3 loop is CASSSQTGTSTGYF. The CDR3 DNA sequence: TGTGCCAGCAGTTCCCAAACAGGGACCTCGACCGGGTACTTC. This sequence joins TRBV28 and TRBJ2-7; D is possibly TRBD1 (6 bases). Trimming took off 4 bases at V and 12 bases at J, with 22 bases between the two ends. Germline V CDR1 and CDR2: MDHEN, SYDVKM. The CDR3 is made up of 14 amino acids.